This T cell receptor beta chain was identified in a study of cytomegalovirus exposure and HLA in healthy donors. A remark on this clone: Its antigen is undetermined.

13 Jbeta primers and 60 Vbeta primers were used for the PCR. Only in-frame clones appear in the TCRdb table, and some are missing; sequencing was by immunoSEQ multiplex PCR. In the table there are some 140,000 clones, approximately 85% of which are singletons. Broader study findings: Differences between HLA loci emerged in a later analysis of TCR association rates, with DRB1 most and HLA-C fewest. Researchers had no immune exposure information except CMV serostatus available. A later analysis linked a missense DCLRE1C variant to TCR beta V- and J-gene trimming.

Germline V CDR1 and CDR2: GTSNPN, SVGIG (reference sequence). The CDR3 spans 12 residues. V trimming: 2 bases; J trimming: 9 bases; junction bases outside the gene matches: 6. The chain is built from TRBV30 and TRBJ1-1; 7 nucleotides line up with TRBD1. Sequenced material: PBMCs. This sequence was found in a woman aged 25 to 45 in good health and CMV-seropositive. The CDR3 DNA follows: TGTGCCTGGAGTACAGGGGCTACAAAAGCTTTCTTT. Translation gives CAWSTGATKAFF.